The count of the clone carrying this T cell receptor (beta chain) is one. Antigen unknown. The record originates from a study of cytomegalovirus exposure and HLA in healthy donors. Background on the study: Early released data had about 85 million unique TCRs, all coming from HLA-typed donors.

CDR3 length: 14 amino acids. Trimming at V came to 3 bases and at J to 8 bases, leaving 3 bases not matched to a gene. Per the germline V gene, CDR1 is MNHNS and CDR2 is SASEGT. The PCR employed 60 Vbeta primers together with 13 Jbeta primers. Profiled with immunoSEQ multiplex PCR; TCRdb holds only in-frame clones, not every one. Of roughly 150,000 clones listed, around three quarters are singletons. General study points: Presence/absence comparisons presumed near-even sequencing depth among donors. Researchers reported in a later analysis that a missense DCLRE1C variant was tied to TCR beta V- and J-gene trimming.

This TCR came from a middle-aged woman in good health and CMV-seronegative. Sequencing used PBMCs. J is TRBJ2-1 and V is TRBV6-1; 11 bases line up with TRBD1. CDR3 sequence (DNA): TGTGCCAGCAGTGACGGGACAGGGGGACATGAGCAGTTCTTC. Amino acid sequence: CASSDGTGGHEQFF.